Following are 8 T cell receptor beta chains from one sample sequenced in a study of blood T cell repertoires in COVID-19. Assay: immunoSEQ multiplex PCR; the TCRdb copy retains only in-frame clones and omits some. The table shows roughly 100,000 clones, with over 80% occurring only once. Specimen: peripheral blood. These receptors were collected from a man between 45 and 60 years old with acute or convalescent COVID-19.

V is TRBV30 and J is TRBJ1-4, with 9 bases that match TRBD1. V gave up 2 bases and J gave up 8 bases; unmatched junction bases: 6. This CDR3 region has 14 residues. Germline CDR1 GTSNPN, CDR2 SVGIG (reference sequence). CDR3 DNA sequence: TGTGCCTGGAGTTGGGGACAGGGAGGCGAAAAACTGTTTTTT. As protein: CAWSWGQGGEKLFF.

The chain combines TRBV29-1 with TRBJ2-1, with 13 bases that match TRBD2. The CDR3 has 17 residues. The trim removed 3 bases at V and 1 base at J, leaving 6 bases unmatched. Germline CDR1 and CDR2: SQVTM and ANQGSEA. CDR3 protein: CSVERTSGSRSYNEQFF. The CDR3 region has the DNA TGCAGCGTTGAGCGGACTAGCGGGAGTCGATCCTACAATGAGCAGTTCTTC.

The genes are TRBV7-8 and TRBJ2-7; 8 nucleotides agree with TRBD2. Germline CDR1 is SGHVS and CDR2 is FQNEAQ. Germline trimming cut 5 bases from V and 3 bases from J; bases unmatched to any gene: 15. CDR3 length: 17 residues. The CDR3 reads CASSRGGSGELGYEQYF. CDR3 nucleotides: TGTGCCAGCAGCAGGGGGGGTAGCGGGGAGCTTGGCTACGAGCAGTACTTC.

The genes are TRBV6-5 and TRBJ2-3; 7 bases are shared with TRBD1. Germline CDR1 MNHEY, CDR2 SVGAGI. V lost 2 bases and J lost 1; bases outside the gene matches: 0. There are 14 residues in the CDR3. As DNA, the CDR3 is TGTGCCAGCAGTTACGGGACAGGCACAGATACGCAGTATTTT. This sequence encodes CASSYGTGTDTQYF.

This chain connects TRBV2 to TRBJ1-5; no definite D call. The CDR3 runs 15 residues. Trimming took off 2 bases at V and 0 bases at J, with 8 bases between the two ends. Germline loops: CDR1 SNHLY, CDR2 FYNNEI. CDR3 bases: TGTGCCAGCAGTGAATCGGTTTATAGCAATCAGCCCCAGCATTTT. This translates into CASSESVYSNQPQHF.

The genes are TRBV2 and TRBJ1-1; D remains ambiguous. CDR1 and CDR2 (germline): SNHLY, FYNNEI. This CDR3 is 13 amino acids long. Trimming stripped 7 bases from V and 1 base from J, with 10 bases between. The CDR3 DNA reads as TGTGCCAGCAAGATGAAACAGAACACTGAAGCTTTCTTT. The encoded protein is CASKMKQNTEAFF.

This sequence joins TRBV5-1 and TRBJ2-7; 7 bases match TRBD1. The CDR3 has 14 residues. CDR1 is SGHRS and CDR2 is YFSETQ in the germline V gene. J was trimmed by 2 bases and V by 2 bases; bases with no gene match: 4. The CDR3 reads CASSFRTGPYEQYF. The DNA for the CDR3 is TGCGCCAGCAGCTTCCGGACAGGACCCTACGAGCAGTACTTC.

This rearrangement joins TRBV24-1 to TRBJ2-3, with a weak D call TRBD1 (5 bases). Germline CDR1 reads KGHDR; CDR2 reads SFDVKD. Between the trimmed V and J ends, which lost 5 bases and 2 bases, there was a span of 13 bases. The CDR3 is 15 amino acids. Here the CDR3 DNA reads TGTGCCACCAGTGGCACCGACAGAACCACAGATACGCAGTATTTT. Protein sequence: CATSGTDRTTDTQYF.